This TCR beta chain was recovered during a study of cytomegalovirus exposure and HLA in healthy donors. The wider study: Unique TCRs from HLA-typed donors, 80 million to 100 million of them, were held in an early data release.

This clone was observed many times. Antigen: not known. With 60 Vbeta and 13 Jbeta primers, the PCR was carried out. Generated by immunoSEQ multiplex PCR, the TCRdb table keeps only in-frame clones and is missing some. The sample records over 100,000 clones, roughly 82% being singletons. Study-wide points: Productive status was seen about 87% or about 30% of the time for most TCR beta V segments in an earlier analysis. The authors considered a cluster of highly shared sequence variants likely to be a sequencing artifact. Reports credit the classifier with highly specific, highly sensitive diagnosis of cytomegalovirus status.

V shed 1 base and J shed 5 bases, with 13 bases lying between them. The CDR3 has 15 amino acids. This clonotype originated in a male donor in good health and CMV-seropositive. The specimen was PBMCs. The chain joins TRBV5-7 to TRBJ1-5, with unresolved D. TRBV5-7 is flagged as an ORF with uncertain function. CDR3 in DNA: TGTGCCAGCAGCTTGTCTGGGCAGGAAGATCAGCCCCAGCATTTT. Protein: CASSLSGQEDQPQHF.